This T cell receptor (beta chain) was captured in a study of blood T cells in healthy people across ages. As for the study in general: Through template switching, about one barcoded beta molecule was captured per two T cells, as measured in model experiments.

The length of the CDR3 is 15 residues. CDR1 MGHDK and CDR2 SYGVNS come from the germline V gene. The V gene end was trimmed by 2 bases and the J gene end by 11 bases; junction bases not matched to a gene: 12. This clonotype occurred a few times. Primed by a sample-barcoded 5' primer and a J-beta primer mix, a second PCR proceeded for 7 to 11 cycles. From the 5' RACE reads, TCRdb called clonotypes with MiXCR, one entry per CDR3 protein. This sample has 720,000 or so distinct CDR3 sequences; around two fifths occur once, and the top ten carry 25% to 30%. The sequenced sample was blood. This receptor was obtained from an older man in good health. The rearrangement joins TRBV25-1 to TRBJ2-1; TRBD1 aligns across 7 bases. CDR3 nucleotides: TGTGCCAGCAGTGAAACCTTCGAAGGGGACAGAAAGCAGTTCTTC. Encoded protein: CASSETFEGDRKQFF.